The 3 T cell receptor beta chains presented below share a single source sample, sequenced in a study of T-cell reconstitution after alpha-beta-depleted transplantation in children. TCRbeta library construction was performed incorporating unique molecular identifiers. TCRdb re-called the PCR reads with MiXCR, one entry per CDR3 protein. The profile shows some 500,000 distinct CDR3 sequences, 30% to 35% of them singletons. The sample was PBMCs from the stem cell graft donor, taken from the stem cell graft. All receptors derive from a human donor who donated a stem cell graft to a child with aplastic anemia.

This clonotype has a handful of counts. This rearrangement joins TRBV20-1 to TRBJ2-3, with 12 bases matching TRBD2. The trim removed 6 bases at V and 7 bases at J, leaving 11 bases unmatched. The CDR3 has 15 amino acids. Germline lookup yields CDR1 DFQATT and CDR2 SNEGSKA (reference sequence). CDR3 in amino acids: CSASQTSGSPNTQYF. The CDR3, as DNA: TGCAGTGCGAGCCAGACTAGCGGGAGTCCAAATACGCAGTATTTT.

The J gene is TRBJ2-3, the V gene TRBV20-1; 10 bases are a match to TRBD2. The CDR3 runs 14 residues. CDR1 and CDR2 (germline): DFQATT, SNEGSKA (reference sequence). The junction had 6 bases not matched to a gene; V was cut back by 7 bases and J by 2 bases. CDR3 DNA sequence: TGCAGTGGTAGCGGGAGGACTGCCACAGATACGCAGTATTTT. This translates into CSGSGRTATDTQYF.

This chain uses TRBV7-2 with TRBJ2-1; 10 nucleotides agree with TRBD2. Trimming removed 5 bases from V and 6 bases from J; junction bases left unmatched: 4. The germline V gene has CDR1 SGHTA and CDR2 FQGNSA. The CDR3 spans 14 residues. Here the CDR3 DNA reads TGTGCCAGCAGCCTCACTAGCGGGGTCAATGAGCAGTTCTTC. Translating gives CASSLTSGVNEQFF.